Described below is a single TCR beta chain sequence and its context. Its antigen is unidentified. This sample is drawn from a study of shared clonotypes between healthy human individuals. Study-wide results and limits: Estimated richness values were generally larger in naive subsets than in memory subsets. Apart from blood, nothing was sampled; tissue repertoires likely differ.

The CDR3 extends over 12 amino acids. Trimming removed 4 bases from V and 5 bases from J, with 8 bases in between. CDR1 is SNHLY and CDR2 is FYNNEI in the germline V gene. Source study methods: For the immunoSEQ data, sequences were junction-only without quality scores, so filtering differed. Repertoires were generated with immunoSEQ multiplex PCR, while TCRdb's copy carries only in-frame clones and drops some. D and trimming were read from the DNA, whereas the V and J calls and clone size are those reported in that table. The profile shows roughly 2 million clones, 85% to 95% of them singletons. This chain uses TRBV2 with TRBJ2-5; D is unresolved. The sample was naive CD4+ T cells sorted from blood. As for subset: CD45RA+ positively selected. The TCR comes from a man between 18 and 35 years old in good health. This CDR3 is CASSVLSETQYF. Here the CDR3 DNA reads TGTGCCAGCAGTGTTTTGAGTGAGACCCAGTACTTC.